These T cell receptor beta chains were read from a single sample in a study of cytomegalovirus exposure and HLA in healthy donors. Libraries were prepared by immunoSEQ multiplex PCR; TCRdb keeps only in-frame clonotypes and omits some of them. The sample includes about 120,000 clones, about four fifths of them seen just once. The sequenced sample consisted of PBMCs. The receptor set was obtained from a woman aged 18-29 years in good health and CMV-seronegative. Both conserved end residues are part of each CDR3. The order of the fields is CDR3 length, V gene, J gene, D gene, clone size, CDR3 DNA, CDR3 protein. A D gene is named only where the DNA matches it firmly. Some rows have no size entry. The others give once, few or many, or a class for an expanded clone.

CDR3 length: 16; V gene: TRBV2; J gene: TRBJ1-6; D gene: -; clone size: few; CDR3 DNA: TGTGCCAGCAGTCTCTGGAACCGGGACAATAATTCACCCCTCCACTTT; CDR3 protein: CASSLWNRDNNSPLHF
CDR3 length: 13; V gene: TRBV4-1; J gene: TRBJ1-1; D gene: -; clone size: -; CDR3 DNA: TGCGCCAGCAGCCAAGGCGTATACACTGAAGCTTTCTTT; CDR3 protein: CASSQGVYTEAFF
CDR3 length: 15; V gene: TRBV5-4; J gene: TRBJ1-1; D gene: -; clone size: -; CDR3 DNA: TGTGCCAGCAGCTTGGCCCCCGGTATGAACACTGAAGCTTTCTTT; CDR3 protein: CASSLAPGMNTEAFF
CDR3 length: 15; V gene: TRBV6-5; J gene: TRBJ1-2; D gene: -; clone size: -; CDR3 DNA: TGTGCCAGCACCACCAGAGGACAGAGGAACTATGGCTACACCTTC; CDR3 protein: CASTTRGQRNYGYTF
CDR3 length: 14; V gene: TRBV5-6; J gene: TRBJ2-7; D gene: TRBD2; clone size: -; CDR3 DNA: TGTGCCAGCAGCGTTAGCGGGGGATTTTACGAGCAGTACTTC; CDR3 protein: CASSVSGGFYEQYF
CDR3 length: 15; V gene: TRBV5-6; J gene: TRBJ2-7; D gene: -; clone size: -; CDR3 DNA: TGTGCCAGCAGCTTGGGGCGGAGAATCTCCTACGAGCAGTACTTC; CDR3 protein: CASSLGRRISYEQYF
CDR3 length: 18; V gene: TRBV6-1; J gene: TRBJ1-5; D gene: -; clone size: -; CDR3 DNA: TGTGCCAGCAGTGAACCTCCGGGAGGCCAGGGGAAGAATCAGCCCCAGCATTTT; CDR3 protein: CASSEPPGGQGKNQPQHF
CDR3 length: 15; V gene: TRBV6-6; J gene: TRBJ1-5; D gene: TRBD1; clone size: -; CDR3 DNA: TGTGCCAGCAGTCAGGGGACAGATTGGGATCAGCCCCAGCATTTT; CDR3 protein: CASSQGTDWDQPQHF
CDR3 length: 17; V gene: TRBV28; J gene: TRBJ1-4; D gene: -; clone size: -; CDR3 DNA: TGTGCCAGCAGTTGGGGCGGTAGCGGGGTCACTAATGAAAAACTGTTTTTT; CDR3 protein: CASSWGGSGVTNEKLFF
CDR3 length: 14; V gene: TRBV5-1; J gene: TRBJ1-4; D gene: TRBD1; clone size: -; CDR3 DNA: TGCGCCAGCAGCCAACAGGGGATGGATGAAAAACTGTTTTTT; CDR3 protein: CASSQQGMDEKLFF
CDR3 length: 12; V gene: TRBV5-8; J gene: TRBJ2-7; D gene: -; clone size: -; CDR3 DNA: TGTGCCAGCAGCTTGGTTGGCAGCGAGCAGTACTTC; CDR3 protein: CASSLVGSEQYF
CDR3 length: 13; V gene: TRBV10-2; J gene: TRBJ2-7; D gene: -; clone size: -; CDR3 DNA: TGCGCCAGCAGGGGGGACACGGTAGGCGAGCAGTACTTC; CDR3 protein: CASRGDTVGEQYF
CDR3 length: 16; V gene: TRBV30; J gene: TRBJ2-2; D gene: TRBD2; clone size: -; CDR3 DNA: TGTGCCTGGAGTCGACTAGCGGGAACAAACACCGGGGAGCTGTTTTTT; CDR3 protein: CAWSRLAGTNTGELFF
CDR3 length: 17; V gene: TRBV7-9; J gene: TRBJ2-7; D gene: TRBD1; clone size: -; CDR3 DNA: TGTGCCAGCAGCCCCAGCGACAGGGAAGGACTTTACTACGAGCAGTACTTC; CDR3 protein: CASSPSDREGLYYEQYF
CDR3 length: 15; V gene: TRBV30; J gene: TRBJ1-6; D gene: TRBD1; clone size: -; CDR3 DNA: TGTGCCTGGAGTGTAGGCGGGACAGGGATTTCACCCCTCCACTTT; CDR3 protein: CAWSVGGTGISPLHF
CDR3 length: 11; V gene: TRBV20-1; J gene: TRBJ1-5; D gene: -; clone size: few; CDR3 DNA: TGCAGTGCTAGGCGGAGGGGGCCCCAGCATTTT; CDR3 protein: CSARRRGPQHF
CDR3 length: 16; V gene: TRBV5-1; J gene: TRBJ1-1; D gene: TRBD1; clone size: -; CDR3 DNA: TGCGCCAGCAGCCATGAAGGGACAGGGCTGAACACTGAAGCTTTCTTT; CDR3 protein: CASSHEGTGLNTEAFF
CDR3 length: 13; V gene: TRBV19; J gene: TRBJ1-6; D gene: -; clone size: -; CDR3 DNA: TGTGCCAGTAGTAACGGGTACAATTCACCCCTCCACTTT; CDR3 protein: CASSNGYNSPLHF
CDR3 length: 11; V gene: TRBV20-1; J gene: TRBJ1-1; D gene: -; clone size: -; CDR3 DNA: TGCAGTGCTAAGGAGGGTCGTGCCGCTTTCTTT; CDR3 protein: CSAKEGRAAFF
CDR3 length: 15; V gene: TRBV6-1; J gene: TRBJ1-5; D gene: -; clone size: few; CDR3 DNA: TGTGCCAGCACTCCCTCACGGGGTTCCCCTCAGGCCCAGCATTTT; CDR3 protein: CASTPSRGSPQAQHF
CDR3 length: 16; V gene: TRBV5-4; J gene: TRBJ1-1; D gene: -; clone size: few; CDR3 DNA: TGTGCCAGCAGCTTAAGTCAGCGCAGGGTGAACACTGAAGCTTTCTTT; CDR3 protein: CASSLSQRRVNTEAFF
CDR3 length: 11; V gene: TRBV29-1; J gene: TRBJ1-1; D gene: -; clone size: -; CDR3 DNA: TGCAGCGTTGCGCCTTCTCAGGTACCTTTCTTT; CDR3 protein: CSVAPSQVPFF
CDR3 length: 15; V gene: TRBV5-6; J gene: TRBJ2-2; D gene: -; clone size: -; CDR3 DNA: TGTGCCAGCAGCCCAATTAGTGCGAACACCGGGGAGCTGTTTTTT; CDR3 protein: CASSPISANTGELFF